Listed below are T cell receptor beta chains from one sample, sequenced in a study of blood T cell repertoires in COVID-19. Clones were read by immunoSEQ multiplex PCR, and TCRdb kept only the in-frame ones, dropping some. The data contain roughly 86,000 clones, about 89% of them singletons. Sequencing was carried out using peripheral blood. Receptors originate from a man between 50 and 59 years old with active or convalescent COVID-19. CDR3s include the opening cysteine and the closing phenylalanine or tryptophan. The D gene is left open where the match is weak. Where a row states a size, it is once, few, many or the class of an expanded clone; other rows omit it.

size: -
V: TRBV6-5
J: TRBJ1-1
D: TRBD1
DNA: TGTGCCAGCAGTTGGGGACAGGAGCGGAACACTGAAGCTTTCTTT
CDR3: CASSWGQERNTEAFF

size: few
V: TRBV29-1
J: TRBJ2-1
D: -
DNA: TGCAGCGCCCCGGCCCAAACTAGAGATGAGCAGTTCTTC
CDR3: CSAPAQTRDEQFF

size: -
V: TRBV5-1
J: TRBJ2-5
D: TRBD1
DNA: TGCGCCAGCAGCTTGGGTGGGACAGGACAAGAGACCCAGTACTTC
CDR3: CASSLGGTGQETQYF

size: -
V: TRBV23-1
J: TRBJ1-1
D: -
DNA: TGCGCCAGCGTCTATAGGGGGGGTCTCACAAACACTGAAGCTTTCTTT
CDR3: CASVYRGGLTNTEAFF

size: -
V: TRBV19
J: TRBJ1-1
D: -
DNA: TGTGCCAGTAGTTCGACAAAGGTCACTGAAGCTTTCTTT
CDR3: CASSSTKVTEAFF

size: -
V: TRBV28
J: TRBJ2-2
D: TRBD1
DNA: TGTGCCAGCAGCTTTTTATCCGGGACAGGGAACACCGGGGAGCTGTTTTTT
CDR3: CASSFLSGTGNTGELFF

size: -
V: TRBV2
J: TRBJ1-5
D: TRBD1
DNA: TGTGCCAGCAAGGGGGCAGTGGGCAATCAGCCCCAGCATTTT
CDR3: CASKGAVGNQPQHF

size: -
V: TRBV7-2
J: TRBJ1-6
D: TRBD1
DNA: TGTGCCAGCAGCTTGGGACAGACTAATTCACCCCTCCACTTT
CDR3: CASSLGQTNSPLHF

size: -
V: TRBV6-5
J: TRBJ1-4
D: TRBD1
DNA: TGTGCCGCGGGACAGGGGAAGGAAAAACTGTTTTTT
CDR3: CAAGQGKEKLFF

size: -
V: TRBV27
J: TRBJ2-3
D: -
DNA: TGTGCCAGCAGTTTGAACAGTGTCACAGATACGCAGTATTTT
CDR3: CASSLNSVTDTQYF

size: once
V: TRBV28
J: TRBJ1-3
D: TRBD1
DNA: TGTGCCAGCAGTATGACAGGGGGAGGAAACACCATATATTTT
CDR3: CASSMTGGGNTIYF

size: -
V: TRBV7-7
J: TRBJ1-6
D: -
DNA: TGTGCCAGCAGGGGACTGCGGGGGCCCCGAAGCTCCTATAATTCACCCCTCCACTTT
CDR3: CASRGLRGPRSSYNSPLHF

size: -
V: TRBV9
J: TRBJ2-1
D: TRBD2
DNA: TGTGCCAGCAGCCCGACTAGCGGGGGAAGCTCCTACAATGAGCAGTTCTTC
CDR3: CASSPTSGGSSYNEQFF